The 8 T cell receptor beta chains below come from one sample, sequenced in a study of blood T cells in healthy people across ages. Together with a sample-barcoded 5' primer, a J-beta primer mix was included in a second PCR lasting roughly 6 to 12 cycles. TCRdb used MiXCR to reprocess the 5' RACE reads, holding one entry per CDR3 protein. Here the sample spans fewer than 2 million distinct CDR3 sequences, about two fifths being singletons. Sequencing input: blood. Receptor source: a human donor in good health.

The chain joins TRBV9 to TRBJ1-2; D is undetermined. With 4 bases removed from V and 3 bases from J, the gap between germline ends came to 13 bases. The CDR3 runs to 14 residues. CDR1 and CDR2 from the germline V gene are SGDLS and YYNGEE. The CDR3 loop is CASSSYTTDYGYTF. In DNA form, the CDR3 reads TGTGCCAGCAGCTCCTACACTACTGACTATGGCTACACCTTC. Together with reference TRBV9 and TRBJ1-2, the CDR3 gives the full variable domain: DSGVTQTPKHLITATGQRVTLRCSPRSGDLSVYWYQQSLDQGLQFLIQYYNGEERAKGNILERFSAQQFPDLHSELNLSSLELGDSALYFCASSSYTTDYGYTFGSGTRLTVV.

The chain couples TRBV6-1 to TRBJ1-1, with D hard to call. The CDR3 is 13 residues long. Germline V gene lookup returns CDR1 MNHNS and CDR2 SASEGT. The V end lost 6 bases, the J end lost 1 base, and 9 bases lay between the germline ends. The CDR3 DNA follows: TGTGCCAGCAGCTCCGTCCCGAACACTGAAGCTTTCTTT. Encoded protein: CASSSVPNTEAFF.

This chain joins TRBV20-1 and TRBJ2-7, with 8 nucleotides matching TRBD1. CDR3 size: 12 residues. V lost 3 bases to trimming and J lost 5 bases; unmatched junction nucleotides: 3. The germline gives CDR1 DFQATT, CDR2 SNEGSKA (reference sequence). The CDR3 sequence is CSASLDRDEQYF. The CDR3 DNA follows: TGCAGTGCTAGCTTGGACAGGGACGAGCAGTACTTC.

DNA of the CDR3: TGTGCCAGCAGCCCTCTAGCGGGACCCTACAATGAGCAGTTCTTC. Its translation is CASSPLAGPYNEQFF. This chain joins TRBV7-2 and TRBJ2-1, with TRBD2 matching over 9 bases. This CDR3 is built from 15 residues. Trimming at V came to 5 bases and at J to 2 bases, leaving 4 bases not matched to a gene. Germline CDR1 reads SGHTA; CDR2 reads FQGNSA. The full variable domain, its missing parts supplied by reference TRBV7-2 and TRBJ2-1, is GAGVSQSPSNKVTEKGKDVELRCDPISGHTALYWYRQSLGQGLEFLIYFQGNSAPDKSGLPSDRFSAERTGGSVSTLTIQRTQQEDSAVYLCASSPLAGPYNEQFFGPGTRLTVL.

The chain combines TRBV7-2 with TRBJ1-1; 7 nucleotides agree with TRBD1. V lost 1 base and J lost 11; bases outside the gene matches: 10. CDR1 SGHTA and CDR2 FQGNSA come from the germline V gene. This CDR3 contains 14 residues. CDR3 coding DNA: TGTGCCAGCAGCTTAGGGGAGGGGGCGGGACGGGCTTTCTTT. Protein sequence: CASSLGEGAGRAFF.

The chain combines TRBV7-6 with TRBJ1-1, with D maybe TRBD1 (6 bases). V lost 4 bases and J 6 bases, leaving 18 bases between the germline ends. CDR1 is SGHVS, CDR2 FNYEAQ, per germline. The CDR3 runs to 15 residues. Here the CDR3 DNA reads TGTGCCAGCAGCTCTACCCCTGGGGGCCAGGCTGAAGCTTTCTTT. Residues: CASSSTPGGQAEAFF.

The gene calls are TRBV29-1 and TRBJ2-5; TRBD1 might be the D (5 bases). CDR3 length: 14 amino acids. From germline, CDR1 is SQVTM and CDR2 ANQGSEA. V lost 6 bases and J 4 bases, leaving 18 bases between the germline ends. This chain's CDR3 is CSVDKAGRGETQYF. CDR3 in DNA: TGCAGCGTGGATAAGGCAGGGCGCGGAGAGACCCAGTACTTC.

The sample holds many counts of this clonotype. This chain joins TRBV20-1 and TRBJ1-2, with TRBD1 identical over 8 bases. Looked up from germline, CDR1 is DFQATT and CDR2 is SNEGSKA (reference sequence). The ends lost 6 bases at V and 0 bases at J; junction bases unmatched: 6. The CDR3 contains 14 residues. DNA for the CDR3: TGCAGTGCCATCGGGACAGGTGCTAACTATGGCTACACCTTC. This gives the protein CSAIGTGANYGYTF.